The 30 T cell receptor beta chains in this list originate from one sample, sequenced in a study of CXCR3-negative and CXCR3-positive naive CD8 T cells. The method, 5' RACE with UMI labels, was used to prepare the TRB cDNA libraries. TCRdb re-called the 5' RACE reads, yielding one record per CDR3 amino acid sequence without DNA. The listing records roughly 120,000 distinct CDR3 sequences. These receptors' antigens are unknown. Findings of the study overall: CXCR3-positive naive cells had more hydrophobic TRB CDR3s than CXCR3-negative naive cells.

Material: naive CXCR3+ CD8+ T cells from blood. As for subset: CD45RO-CCR7+CD27+CD95- naive CD8+ T cells expressing CXCR3 (TNR3+). These receptors were collected from a human donor in good health. Some clones in this sample may be carry-over from other donors' samples.

This chain connects TRBV27 to TRBJ2-7; TCRdb lists TRBD1, though no DNA is available to test this call. The length of the CDR3 is 15 residues. The germline CDR1 and CDR2 sequences are MNHEY and SMNVEV (reference sequence). The CDR3: CASSLGGRGGYEQYF.

The V call is TRBV29-1, the J call TRBJ2-7; TCRdb indicates TRBD1, and absent DNA this call remains unverified. Germline assignment: CDR1 SQVTM and CDR2 ANQGSEA. There are 16 residues in the CDR3. The CDR3 protein is CSVEGDAGTGGYEQYF.

The chain carries TRBV13 and TRBJ1-2; the D call of TRBD1 rests on TCRdb alone, since no DNA is present to check it. Germline lookup yields CDR1 PRHDT and CDR2 FYEKMQ (reference sequence). The CDR3 is 15 amino acids. The chain's CDR3 is CASSLKGPETYGYTF.

The chain links TRBV5-4 to TRBJ2-1; TCRdb's D call, TRBD1, is unchecked because there is no DNA. This CDR3 contains 13 residues. In germline, CDR1 is SGHNT, CDR2 YYREEE (reference sequence). CDR3: CASSFQGENEQLF.

V is TRBV10-3 and J is TRBJ2-2; the TCRdb D gene call, TRBD1, has no DNA to confirm it. Germline V lookup: CDR1 ENHRY, CDR2 SYGVKD. This CDR3 is 15 amino acids long. The CDR3 here is CAITPTGGNTGELFF.

V gene TRBV6-5 combines with J gene TRBJ2-2; TCRdb calls TRBD1, which cannot be checked without DNA. The CDR3 length is 15 residues. The V gene's germline CDR1 is MNHEY and CDR2 SVGAGI. CDR3 region: CASSYSRVNTGELFF.

The chain combines TRBV6-2 or TRBV6-3 with TRBJ2-7. Per the germline V gene, CDR1 is MNHEY and CDR2 is SVGEGT. The CDR3 runs 13 residues. CDR3 residues: CASSSGFSYEQYF.

This chain links TRBV27 with TRBJ1-1; absent DNA, TCRdb's TRBD1 call cannot be checked. From germline, CDR1 is MNHEY and CDR2 SMNVEV (reference sequence). This CDR3 is 11 amino acids long. The CDR3 reads CASSTGIEAFF.

The chain couples TRBV29-1 to TRBJ2-7; TCRdb reports TRBD1, a call that lacks DNA to check it against. CDR1 is SQVTM and CDR2 is ANQGSEA in the germline V gene. There are 14 residues in the CDR3. The CDR3 sequence is CSVLDRALTYEQYF.

This rearrangement joins TRBV20-1 to TRBJ2-5. Germline V CDR1 and CDR2: DFQATT, SNEGSKA (reference sequence). The CDR3 is 13 residues long. CDR3 region: CSATDTNPETQYF.

This rearrangement joins TRBV7-3 to TRBJ2-1; TCRdb lists TRBD2, though no DNA is available to test this call. Germline V gene data show CDR1 as SGHTA and CDR2 as FQGTGA. The CDR3 has 17 amino acids. This CDR3 is CASSLYGGRAVEDEQFF.

The rearrangement joins TRBV2 to TRBJ2-1; TCRdb indicates TRBD2, and absent DNA this call remains unverified. CDR3 length: 18 amino acids. From germline, CDR1 is SNHLY and CDR2 FYNNEI. The CDR3 reads CASSAWQETSGSGNEQFF.

The chain employs TRBV9 and TRBJ2-2. The CDR3 spans 15 residues. Per the germline V gene, CDR1 is SGDLS and CDR2 is YYNGEE. The CDR3: CASSLAVRDTGELFF.

V usage is TRBV29-1 and J usage is TRBJ2-6. CDR1 is SQVTM and CDR2 is ANQGSEA in the germline V gene. There are 14 residues in the CDR3. The CDR3 sequence is CSVDRVDGANVLTF.

This chain uses TRBV2 with TRBJ2-7. The CDR3 has 13 residues. From germline, CDR1 is SNHLY and CDR2 FYNNEI. This chain's CDR3 is CASTAGETYEQYF.

The rearrangement uses TRBV5-1 and TRBJ1-1. Germline lookup yields CDR1 SGHRS and CDR2 YFSETQ. CDR3 length: 11 residues. Here the CDR3 reads CASRVNTEAFF.

V and J are TRBV28 and TRBJ2-2; the D gene TCRdb calls, TRBD1, cannot be checked with no DNA. CDR3 length equals 16 residues. Germline V gives CDR1 MDHEN, CDR2 SYDVKM. The CDR3 sequence is CASTSRGTPFTGELFF.

V gene TRBV21-1 combines with J gene TRBJ1-2. TRBV21-1 is classified as a pseudogene. This CDR3 spans 15 amino acids. CDR3 sequence: CASSMTALALGGYTF.

The chain links TRBV18 to TRBJ2-3. The CDR3 totals 13 residues. Germline loops: CDR1 KGHSH, CDR2 LQKENI. The CDR3 is CASSRLATDTQYF.

The chain joins TRBV29-1 to TRBJ1-5; TCRdb gives TRBD1 as the D gene, but with no DNA this cannot be confirmed. Germline V lookup: CDR1 SQVTM, CDR2 ANQGSEA. This CDR3 comprises 12 residues. CDR3 in amino acids: CSVGTENQPQHF.

The rearrangement joins TRBV6-6 to TRBJ2-3; absent DNA, TCRdb's TRBD2 call cannot be checked. Looked up from germline, CDR1 is MNHNY and CDR2 is SVGAGI (reference sequence). CDR3 length: 14 amino acids. CDR3 in amino acids: CASQLAGESDTQYF.

V is TRBV7-3 and J is TRBJ1-1; the TCRdb call, TRBD1, lacks DNA for checking. Germline V gene sequence: CDR1 SGHTA, CDR2 FQGTGA. The CDR3 sequence is 14 residues long. This CDR3 reads CASSFEGQGAEAFF.

This chain links TRBV12-3 or TRBV12-4 with TRBJ1-1. The CDR3 spans 14 residues. CDR3: CASSLYGYLAEAFF.

The genes are TRBV18 and TRBJ2-5; TCRdb's assignment of TRBD1 cannot be checked, as there is no DNA. Germline V gives CDR1 KGHSH, CDR2 LQKENI. CDR3 length: 17 residues. The CDR3 loop is CASSPRDPPGAQETQYF.

The chain uses TRBV29-1 and TRBJ2-3; the D gene TCRdb calls, TRBD1, cannot be checked with no DNA. Per the germline V gene, CDR1 is SQVTM and CDR2 is ANQGSEA. The CDR3 sequence is 14 residues long. CDR3 sequence: CSVGGDRALHTQYF.

V usage is TRBV29-1 and J usage is TRBJ1-2; as DNA is missing, the TRBD1 call by TCRdb cannot be tested. This CDR3 has 13 amino acids. Germline loops: CDR1 SQVTM, CDR2 ANQGSEA. This CDR3 is CSVDPPTNYGYTF.

The chain joins TRBV5-1 to TRBJ2-1; absent DNA, TCRdb's TRBD2 call cannot be checked. The CDR3 consists of 13 residues. CDR1 SGHRS and CDR2 YFSETQ come from the germline V gene. CDR3 sequence: CASSETSWVEQFF.

The chain employs TRBV5-1 and TRBJ2-3; the D call from TCRdb, TRBD2, cannot be confirmed without DNA. This CDR3 comprises 15 residues. CDR1 and CDR2 from the germline V gene are SGHRS and YFSETQ. CDR3 protein: CASSSYPRVTDTQYF.

This rearrangement joins TRBV5-1 to TRBJ2-3; no DNA is available, so the TRBD1 call from TCRdb remains unchecked. This CDR3 is built from 14 residues. Germline CDR1 and CDR2: SGHRS and YFSETQ. CDR3 in amino acids: CASNPGANTDTQYF.

The rearrangement joins TRBV4-1 to TRBJ2-1; the TRBD2 assignment by TCRdb is unverifiable without DNA. Germline CDR1 MGHRA, CDR2 YSYEKL. This CDR3 comprises 16 residues. The chain's CDR3 is CASSYGLAGDLDEQFF.